This record covers a single T cell receptor (beta chain). Its antigen is not known. Of eight RAG-deficient patients, one had SCID, two Omenn syndrome, five CID or atypical SCID. Method: immunoSEQ multiplex PCR; TCRdb's copy keeps in-frame clones and lacks some. This sample has more than 5,000 clones, with less than 95% found just once. The data were taken from a study of regulatory and conventional T cells in RAG deficiency. Across the whole study: CID or atypical SCID patients with hypomorphic RAG mutations often have autoimmunity.

The study's findings and limits: In Omenn syndrome, sorted "Tregs" may be peripherally activated cells. Patient subsets had shorter CDR3s; Omenn Treg-Tconv overlap exceeded 75%.

The TCR originated in a human donor with RAG deficiency presenting as severe combined immunodeficiency. The source material was CD8+ T cells sorted from blood.

CDR3 region: CASSLRGAGPTEAFF. The CDR3 DNA reads TGTGCCAGCAGCTTAAGGGGGGCCGGTCCCACTGAAGCTTTCTTT. The chain is built from TRBV11-3 and TRBJ1-1; D is perhaps TRBD1 (6 bases). This CDR3 spans 15 amino acids. With 2 bases removed from V and 4 bases from J, the gap between germline ends came to 14 bases. Germline-derived CDR1 and CDR2 are SGHNT and YENEEA.